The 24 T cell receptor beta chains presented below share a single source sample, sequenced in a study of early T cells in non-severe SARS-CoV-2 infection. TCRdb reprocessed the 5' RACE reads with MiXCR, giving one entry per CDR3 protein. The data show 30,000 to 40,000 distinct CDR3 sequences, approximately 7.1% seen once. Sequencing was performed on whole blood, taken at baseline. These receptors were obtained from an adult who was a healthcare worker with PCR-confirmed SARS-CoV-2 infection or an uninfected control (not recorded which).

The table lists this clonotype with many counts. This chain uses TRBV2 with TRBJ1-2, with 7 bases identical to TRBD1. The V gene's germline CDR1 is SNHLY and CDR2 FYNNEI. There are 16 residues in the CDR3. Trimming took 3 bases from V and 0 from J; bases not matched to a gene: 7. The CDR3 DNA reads TGTGCCAGCAGTGAGCTGGGACAGTCGACTAACTATGGCTACACCTTC. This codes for CASSELGQSTNYGYTF. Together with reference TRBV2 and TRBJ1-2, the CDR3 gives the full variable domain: EPEVTQTPSHQVTQMGQEVILRCVPISNHLYFYWYRQILGQKVEFLVSFYNNEISEKSEIFDDQFSVERPDGSNFTLKIRSTKLEDSAMYFCASSELGQSTNYGYTFGSGTRLTVV.

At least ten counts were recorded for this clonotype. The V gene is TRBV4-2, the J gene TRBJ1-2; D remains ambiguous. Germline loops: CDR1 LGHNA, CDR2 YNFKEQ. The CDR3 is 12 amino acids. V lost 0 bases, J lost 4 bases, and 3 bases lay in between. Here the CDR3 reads CASSQDLYGYTF. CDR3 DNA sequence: TGTGCCAGCAGCCAAGACCTCTATGGCTACACCTTC.

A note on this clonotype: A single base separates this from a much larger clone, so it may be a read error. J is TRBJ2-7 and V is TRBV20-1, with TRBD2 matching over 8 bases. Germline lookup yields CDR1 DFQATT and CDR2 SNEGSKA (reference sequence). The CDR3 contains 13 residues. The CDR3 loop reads CNASTGRVYEQYF. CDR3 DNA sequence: TGCAATGCTAGTACCGGGAGGGTTTACGAGCAGTACTTC.

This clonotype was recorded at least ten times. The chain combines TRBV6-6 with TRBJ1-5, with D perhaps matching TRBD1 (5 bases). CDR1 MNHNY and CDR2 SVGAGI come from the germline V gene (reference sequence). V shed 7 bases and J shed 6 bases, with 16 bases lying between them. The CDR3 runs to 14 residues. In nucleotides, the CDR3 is TGTGCCAGCATGATCGACGGGGCCCCTCAGCCCCAGCATTTT. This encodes CASMIDGAPQPQHF.

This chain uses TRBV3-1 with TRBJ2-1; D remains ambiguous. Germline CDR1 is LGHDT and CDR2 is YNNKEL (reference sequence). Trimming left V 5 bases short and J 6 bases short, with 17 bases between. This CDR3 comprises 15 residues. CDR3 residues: CASSARASNSNEQFF. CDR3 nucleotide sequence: TGTGCCAGCAGCGCCCGGGCCTCGAACAGCAATGAGCAGTTCTTC.

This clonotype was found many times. CDR3 sequence (DNA): TGTGCCAGCAGCCCACGTCCCTACCAGGGGGCGCTGACTGGGGCCAACGTCCTGACTTTC. This translates into CASSPRPYQGALTGANVLTF. The V call is TRBV7-2, the J call TRBJ2-6; 8 nucleotides match TRBD1. The CDR3 is 20 residues long. Trimming took 5 bases from V and 2 from J; bases not matched to a gene: 17. Germline V lookup: CDR1 SGHTA, CDR2 FQGNSA.

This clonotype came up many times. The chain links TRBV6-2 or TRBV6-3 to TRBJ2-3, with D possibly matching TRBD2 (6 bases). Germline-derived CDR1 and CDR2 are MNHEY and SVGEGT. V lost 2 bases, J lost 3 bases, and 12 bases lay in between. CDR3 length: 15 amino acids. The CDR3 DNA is TGTGCCAGCAGTTACCACCGGGAGAGAACAGATACGCAGTATTTT. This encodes CASSYHRERTDTQYF.

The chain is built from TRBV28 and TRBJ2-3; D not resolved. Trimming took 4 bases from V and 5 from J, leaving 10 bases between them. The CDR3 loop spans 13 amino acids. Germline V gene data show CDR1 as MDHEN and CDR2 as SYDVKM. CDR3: CASSSLRLDTQYF. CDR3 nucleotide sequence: TGTGCCAGCAGTTCCCTTCGTTTAGATACGCAGTATTTT.

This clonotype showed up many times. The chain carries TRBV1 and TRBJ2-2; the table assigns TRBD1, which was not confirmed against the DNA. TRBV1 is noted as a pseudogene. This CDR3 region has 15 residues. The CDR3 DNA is TGCACCAGCAGCCAAAGTACAGGGAACACCGGGGAGCTGTTTTTT. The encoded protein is CTSSQSTGNTGELFF.

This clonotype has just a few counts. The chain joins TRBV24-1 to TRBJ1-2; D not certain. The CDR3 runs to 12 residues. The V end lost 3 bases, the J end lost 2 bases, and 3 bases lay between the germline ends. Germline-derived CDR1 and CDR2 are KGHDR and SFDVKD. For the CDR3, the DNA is TGTGCCACCAGTGATACGAACTATGGCTACACCTTC. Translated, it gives CATSDTNYGYTF.

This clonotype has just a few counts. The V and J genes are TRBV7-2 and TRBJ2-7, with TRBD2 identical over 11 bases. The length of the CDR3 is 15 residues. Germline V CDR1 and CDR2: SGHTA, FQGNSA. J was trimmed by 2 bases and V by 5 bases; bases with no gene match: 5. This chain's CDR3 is CASSRTSGSAYEQYV. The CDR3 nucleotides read TGTGCCAGCAGCAGGACTAGCGGGTCCGCCTACGAGCAGTACGTC.

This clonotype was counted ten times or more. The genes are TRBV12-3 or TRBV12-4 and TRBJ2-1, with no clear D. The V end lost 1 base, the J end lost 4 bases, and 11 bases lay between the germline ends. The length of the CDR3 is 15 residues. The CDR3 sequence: CASSLDRILYNEQFF. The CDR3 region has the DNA TGTGCCAGCAGTTTAGATCGGATATTATACAATGAGCAGTTCTTC.

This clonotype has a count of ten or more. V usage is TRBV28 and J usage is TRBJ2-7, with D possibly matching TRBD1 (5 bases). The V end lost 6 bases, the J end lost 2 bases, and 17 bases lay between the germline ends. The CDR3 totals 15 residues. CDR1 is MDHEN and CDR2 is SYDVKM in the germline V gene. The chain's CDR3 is CASSSGQSYTYEQYF. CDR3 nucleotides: TGTGCCAGCAGCTCCGGACAATCCTACACCTACGAGCAGTACTTC.

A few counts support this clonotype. The CDR3 loop reads CSASDSPYEQYF. The CDR3 DNA follows: TGCAGCGCCTCGGACAGCCCCTACGAGCAGTACTTC. This chain joins TRBV29-1 and TRBJ2-7, with a tentative D call TRBD1 (6 bases). CDR3 size: 12 residues. V dropped 7 bases and J dropped 2 bases, with 12 bases sitting between them. CDR1 and CDR2 from the germline V gene are SQVTM and ANQGSEA.

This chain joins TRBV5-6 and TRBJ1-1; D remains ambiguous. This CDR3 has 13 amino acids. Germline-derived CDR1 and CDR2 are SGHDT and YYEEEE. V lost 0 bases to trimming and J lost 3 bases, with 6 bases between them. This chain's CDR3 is CASSLDTYTEAFF. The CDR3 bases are TGTGCCAGCAGCTTGGACACGTACACTGAAGCTTTCTTT.

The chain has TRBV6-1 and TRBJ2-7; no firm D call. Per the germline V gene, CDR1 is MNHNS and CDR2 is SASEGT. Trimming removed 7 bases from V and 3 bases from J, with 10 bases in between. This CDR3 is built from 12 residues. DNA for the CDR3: TGTGCCAGCATGGCGTTCCTCTACGAGCAGTACTTC. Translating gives CASMAFLYEQYF.

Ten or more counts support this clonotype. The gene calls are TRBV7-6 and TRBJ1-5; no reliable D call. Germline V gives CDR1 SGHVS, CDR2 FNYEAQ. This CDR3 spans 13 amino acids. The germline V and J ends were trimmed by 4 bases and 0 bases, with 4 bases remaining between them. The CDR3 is CASSSDSNQPQHF. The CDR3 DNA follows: TGTGCCAGCAGCTCAGATAGCAATCAGCCCCAGCATTTT.

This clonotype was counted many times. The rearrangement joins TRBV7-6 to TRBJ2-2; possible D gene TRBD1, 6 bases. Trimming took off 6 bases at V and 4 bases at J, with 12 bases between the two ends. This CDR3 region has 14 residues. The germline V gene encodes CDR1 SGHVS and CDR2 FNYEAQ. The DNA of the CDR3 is TGTGCCAGCAGTCATGTACAGGGCACCGGGGAGCTGTTTTTT. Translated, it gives CASSHVQGTGELFF.

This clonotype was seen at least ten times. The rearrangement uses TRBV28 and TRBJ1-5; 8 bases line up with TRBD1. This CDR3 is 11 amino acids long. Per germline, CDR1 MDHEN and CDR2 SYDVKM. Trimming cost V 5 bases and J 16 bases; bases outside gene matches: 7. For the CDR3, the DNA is TGTGCCAGCAGTAGAGGACAGGGTATCCATTTT. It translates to CASSRGQGIHF.

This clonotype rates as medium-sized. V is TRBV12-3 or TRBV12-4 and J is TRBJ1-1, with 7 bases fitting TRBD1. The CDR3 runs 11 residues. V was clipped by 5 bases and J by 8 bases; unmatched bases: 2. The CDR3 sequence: CASSQGVEAFF. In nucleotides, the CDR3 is TGTGCCAGCAGTCAGGGGGTGGAAGCTTTCTTT.

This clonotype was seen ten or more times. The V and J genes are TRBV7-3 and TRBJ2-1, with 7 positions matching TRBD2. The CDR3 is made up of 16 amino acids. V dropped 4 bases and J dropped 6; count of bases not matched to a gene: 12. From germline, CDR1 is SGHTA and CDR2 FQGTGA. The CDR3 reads CASSCRKVAGGNEQFF. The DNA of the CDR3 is TGTGCCAGCAGCTGCCGCAAGGTAGCGGGCGGCAATGAGCAGTTCTTC.

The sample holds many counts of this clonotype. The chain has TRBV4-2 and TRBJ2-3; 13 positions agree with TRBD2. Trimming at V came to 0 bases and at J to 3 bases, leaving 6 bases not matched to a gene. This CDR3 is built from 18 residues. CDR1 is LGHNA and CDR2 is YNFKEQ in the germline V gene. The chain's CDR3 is CASSQDSTSGRSTDTQYF. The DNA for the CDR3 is TGTGCCAGCAGCCAAGATTCGACTAGCGGGAGGTCGACAGATACGCAGTATTTT.

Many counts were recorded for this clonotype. The CDR3 reads CASSFRDGGNQPQHF. Here the CDR3 DNA reads TGTGCCAGCAGCTTCAGGGATGGGGGCAATCAGCCCCAGCATTTT. The chain links TRBV12-3 or TRBV12-4 to TRBJ1-5; tentatively, D is TRBD1 (5 bases). The length of the CDR3 is 15 residues. The germline V and J ends were trimmed by 6 bases and 2 bases, with 14 bases remaining between them.

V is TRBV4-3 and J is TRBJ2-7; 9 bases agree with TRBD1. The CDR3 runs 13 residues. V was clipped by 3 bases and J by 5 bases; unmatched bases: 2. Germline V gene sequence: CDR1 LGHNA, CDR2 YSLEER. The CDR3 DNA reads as TGCGCCAGCAGCCAGCGGACAGGGGACGAGCAGTACTTC. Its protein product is CASSQRTGDEQYF.